This T cell receptor (beta chain) was retrieved from a study of radiotherapy plus CTLA-4 blockade in lung cancer. Some clones are missing from TCRdb's copy, which holds only in-frame ones; the method was immunoSEQ multiplex PCR. Here the sample spans under 90,000 clones, about 78% being singletons. V trimming: 4 bases; J trimming: 0 bases; junction bases outside the gene matches: 2. CDR3 length: 15 amino acids. Germline V gene lookup returns CDR1 LGHNA and CDR2 YNFKEQ. The material was peripheral blood, obtained from a patient treated with radiotherapy plus ipilimumab. The source is a human donor with non-small cell lung cancer that progressed on radiotherapy plus ipilimumab. The genes are TRBV4-2 and TRBJ2-2; 7 bases agree with TRBD1. The CDR3 sequence: CASSLQGPNTGELFF. For the CDR3, the DNA is TGTGCCAGCAGCCTACAGGGGCCGAACACCGGGGAGCTGTTTTTT.